This T cell receptor beta chain was recovered during a study of T cell repertoires in cytomegalovirus infection. Study-wide results and limits: It was HLA-C-restricted CMV-specific TCR beta clonotypes that dominated the response ex vivo.

TCRdb reprocessed the reads with MiXCR, giving one entry per CDR3 protein. The sample gives roughly 280,000 distinct CDR3 sequences, around 20% of which show up once; about 20% is in the top ten. Looked up from germline, CDR1 is KGHSH and CDR2 is LQKENI. Trimming at V came to 3 bases and at J to 0 bases, leaving 14 bases not matched to a gene. There are 20 residues in the CDR3. This clonotype was seen a single time. Its target is unknown. The origin of this receptor is a human donor in good health (CMV status not recorded). Some clones in this sample may be carry-over from other donors' samples. The V call is TRBV18, the J call TRBJ2-1; 10 positions agree with TRBD2. The specimen was cultured PBMCs, collected from culture after CMV antigen stimulation. The CDR3: CASSPSRTSGRGSSYNEQFF. CDR3 bases: TGTGCCAGCTCACCCTCTAGGACTAGCGGAAGAGGTAGCTCCTACAATGAGCAGTTCTTC.